Below are 2 T cell receptor beta chains sequenced from a single sample in a study of Ad26.COV2.S vaccination and SARS-CoV-2 variants. Treatment given: around 19 received Ad26.COV2.S at low or high dose, single or two shots; several received placebo; per-sample allocation not given. Vaccine and placebo recipients were sampled on day 63 after the first injection. This table comes from immunoSEQ multiplex PCR, and its TCRdb copy is limited to in-frame clones, with some not included. The sample has fewer than 500,000 clones, approximately 90% seen once; the top ten hold 12%. Sequenced material: peripheral blood, taken in a trial of Ad26.COV2.S vaccine versus placebo. These receptors were taken from a person aged 18 to 65 who received the Ad26.COV2.S COVID-19 vaccine or a placebo.

The V call is TRBV19, the J call TRBJ2-2; 11 nucleotides agree with TRBD1. Germline V CDR1 and CDR2: LNHDA, SQIVND (reference sequence). V lost 6 bases, J lost 6 bases, and 3 bases stayed unmatched. This CDR3 contains 14 residues. The CDR3: CASSPGQGAGELFF. The CDR3 bases are TGTGCCAGTAGCCCGGGACAGGGGGCCGGGGAGCTGTTTTTT.

The CDR3 DNA sequence: TGTGCCATCAGTGAGTCGATAGGACAGCCCCAGCATTTT. Residues: CAISESIGQPQHF. The chain recombines TRBV10-3 with TRBJ1-5; unclear D gene. The V gene lost 0 bases and the J gene lost 7 bases, with 7 bases spanning the gap. This CDR3 is 13 amino acids long. Germline CDR1 and CDR2: ENHRY and SYGVKD.